Here is one TCR beta chain with its context. Its antigen is not known. CDR3 length equals 16 residues. Between the trimmed V and J ends, which lost 7 bases and 0 bases, there was a span of 13 bases. Germline CDR1 MNHEY, CDR2 SMNVEV (reference sequence). The entry originates in a study of human T cells and chemical hapten exposure. Study-wide results and limits: Against controls, expanded TCRs gave rise to significantly more large CDR3 similarity clusters.

During construction of the library, unique molecular identifiers were attached to individual cDNA molecules for quantitative, reproducible TCR counting. TCRdb passed the RACE reads through MiXCR, listing each CDR3 protein once. The sample has around 300,000 distinct CDR3 sequences, approximately 6.9% seen once. Time point in this sample: patch test 1, 2 weeks after DPC sensitization. Treatment denoted: therapeutic diphenylcyclopropenone sensitization with weekly scalp DPC. The sequence derives from a woman under 30 with alopecia areata. Some clones in this sample may be carry-over from other donors' samples. This chain connects TRBV27 to TRBJ1-6; no firm D call. The input for sequencing was whole blood, taken in connection with sensitization to the hapten diphenylcyclopropenone (DPC). CDR3 DNA sequence: TGTGCCAGCAACCTAGGCCCGAGCTCCTATAATTCACCCCTCCACTTT. Amino acid sequence: CASNLGPSSYNSPLHF.